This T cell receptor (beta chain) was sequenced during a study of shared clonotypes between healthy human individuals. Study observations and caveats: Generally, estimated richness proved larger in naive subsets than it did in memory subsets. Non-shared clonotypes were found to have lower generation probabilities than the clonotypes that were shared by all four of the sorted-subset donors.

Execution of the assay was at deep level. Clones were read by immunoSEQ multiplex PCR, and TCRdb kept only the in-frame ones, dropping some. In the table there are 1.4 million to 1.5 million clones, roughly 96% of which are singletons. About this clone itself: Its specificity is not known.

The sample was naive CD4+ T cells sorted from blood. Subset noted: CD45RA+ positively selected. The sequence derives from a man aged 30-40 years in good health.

The CDR3 loop reads CASSMWGEGLIFDEQFF. The CDR3 region has the DNA TGTGCCAGTAGTATGTGGGGGGAGGGCCTAATTTTCGATGAGCAGTTCTTC. The chain uses TRBV19 and TRBJ2-1, with 7 bases matching TRBD2. The CDR3 has 17 amino acids. Germline V gene sequence: CDR1 LNHDA, CDR2 SQIVND (reference sequence). J lost 8 bases, V lost 3 bases, and 16 bases had no gene match.